The T cell receptor beta chain described here comes from a study of T cell repertoires in cytomegalovirus infection. V was shortened by 0 bases and J by 5 bases, with 14 bases between the two germline ends. The length of the CDR3 is 15 residues. The germline gives CDR1 SGHRS, CDR2 YFSETQ. Each CDR3 protein is one row after TCRdb ran MiXCR on the reads. This table holds roughly 230,000 distinct CDR3 sequences, approximately 7% found once. There are a few counts of this clonotype. The clonotype was recovered from a human donor in good health (CMV status not recorded). Some clones in this sample may be carry-over from other donors' samples. The sample taken for sequencing was PBMCs. The chain carries TRBV5-1 and TRBJ1-2; D unclear. The CDR3 sequence is CASSLEPTILYGYTF. The CDR3 DNA follows: TGCGCCAGCAGCTTGGAACCGACTATACTTTATGGCTACACCTTC.